Listed below are T cell receptor beta chains from one sample, sequenced in a study of T cell responses to AZD1222 COVID-19 vaccine. Sequencing used immunoSEQ multiplex PCR; TCRdb keeps in-frame clones, though not all of them. The table has about 94,000 clones, 90% seen once; the top ten hold roughly 9%. The sequencing used peripheral blood, collected on day 0 of AZD1222 vaccination. The receptors stem from an adult in good health. Both conserved end residues are part of each CDR3. The D gene is left open where the match is weak. Expanded clones are given a class, and other clones once, few, many or no size at all.

-,14,TRBV27,TRBD1,TRBJ1-1,CASSFDRGNTEAFF,TGTGCCAGCAGTTTCGACAGGGGGAACACTGAAGCTTTCTTT
-,15,TRBV28,TRBD2,TRBJ2-2,CASSGLAGLTGELFF,TGTGCCAGCAGCGGACTAGCGGGGCTAACCGGGGAGCTGTTTTTT
-,15,TRBV29-1,-,TRBJ1-1,CSGKMGGFVNTEAFF,TGCAGCGGGAAAATGGGGGGTTTCGTGAACACTGAAGCTTTCTTT
-,11,TRBV5-4,-,TRBJ2-7,CASSGSYEQYF,TGTGCCAGCAGCGGGTCCTACGAGCAGTACTTC
-,17,TRBV5-6,TRBD1,TRBJ2-5,CASSGTGGLAIRETQYF,TGTGCCAGCAGCGGAACAGGGGGTCTTGCCATACGGGAGACCCAGTACTTC
-,15,TRBV6-5,-,TRBJ2-5,CASTLGRGIGETQYF,TGTGCCAGCACGCTTGGAAGGGGGATTGGGGAGACCCAGTACTTC
-,16,TRBV9,-,TRBJ2-2,CASSSQQGSLTGELFF,TGTGCCAGCAGCTCCCAGCAGGGTAGTCTGACCGGGGAGCTGTTTTTT
-,16,TRBV27,-,TRBJ1-4,CASSLSSPANLEKLFF,TGTGCCAGCAGTTTATCGAGTCCAGCAAATCTTGAAAAACTGTTTTTT
-,13,TRBV11-2,-,TRBJ1-2,CASSPLGRRGYTF,TGTGCCAGCAGCCCCCTGGGCAGGCGGGGCTACACCTTC
-,16,TRBV6-5,-,TRBJ1-1,CASSYSTVRGNTEAFF,TGTGCCAGCAGTTACTCGACCGTAAGGGGGAACACTGAAGCTTTCTTT
-,13,TRBV5-6,-,TRBJ2-3,CASSTGRSDTQYF,TGTGCCAGCAGTACAGGACGGTCAGATACGCAGTATTTT
-,15,TRBV6-5,-,TRBJ1-1,CASSLTSPRDTEAFF,TGTGCCAGCAGTTTGACAAGCCCTAGGGACACTGAAGCTTTCTTT
-,12,TRBV12-3/TRBV12-4,-,TRBJ2-3,CASRRGTDTQYF,TGTGCCAGCAGGCGCGGCACAGATACGCAGTATTTT
-,16,TRBV2,-,TRBJ2-7,CASSEMGRGWGLEQYF,TGTGCCAGCAGTGAAATGGGCAGGGGATGGGGCCTTGAGCAGTACTTC
-,16,TRBV4-2,TRBD2,TRBJ2-5,CASSQDSLAGQETQYF,TGTGCCAGCAGCCAAGACTCTCTAGCGGGGCAAGAGACCCAGTACTTC
-,13,TRBV16,-,TRBJ1-2,CASSQSRDDGYTF,TGTGCCAGCAGCCAAAGCAGGGATGATGGCTACACCTTC
-,16,TRBV7-9,TRBD2,TRBJ2-5,CASSLGIAGGRETQYF,TGTGCCAGCAGCTTAGGGATAGCGGGGGGCCGGGAGACCCAGTACTTC
-,14,TRBV2,-,TRBJ1-5,CASSIRYDYQPQHF,TGTGCCAGCAGTATCCGTTACGACTATCAGCCCCAGCATTTT
-,16,TRBV11-2,TRBD2,TRBJ2-1,CASSQGLARTYNEQFF,TGTGCCAGCAGCCAGGGACTAGCGAGGACATACAATGAGCAGTTCTTC
-,16,TRBV29-1,TRBD1,TRBJ1-2,CSAFLEGAGDNYGYTF,TGCAGCGCCTTCCTTGAGGGGGCAGGGGACAACTATGGCTACACCTTC
-,16,TRBV19,TRBD2,TRBJ2-3,CASSMRLASSTDTQYF,TGTGCCAGTAGTATGCGACTAGCGTCTAGCACAGATACGCAGTATTTT
few,14,TRBV7-9,-,TRBJ1-3,CASSFSVSGNTIYF,TGTGCCAGCAGCTTTAGTGTCTCTGGAAACACCATATATTTT
-,19,TRBV7-2,-,TRBJ2-7,CASSLRRISGGHHSYEQYF,TGTGCCAGCAGCTTGCGCCGGATTAGCGGTGGACACCACTCCTACGAGCAGTACTTC
-,12,TRBV20-1,-,TRBJ1-5,CSASSGNQPQHF,TGCAGTGCTAGTAGCGGAAATCAGCCCCAGCATTTT
once,14,TRBV7-2,-,TRBJ1-4,CASSHSRVNEKLFF,TGTGCCAGCAGCCATTCCAGGGTGAATGAAAAACTGTTTTTT
-,16,TRBV7-3,TRBD2,TRBJ2-1,CASSLLTSSSYNEQFF,TGTGCCAGCAGCTTGTTGACTAGCAGCTCCTACAATGAGCAGTTCTTC
-,15,TRBV13,-,TRBJ1-1,CASSTRTAMNTEAFF,TGTGCCAGCAGCACTCGGACGGCCATGAACACTGAAGCTTTCTTT
-,15,TRBV11-2,-,TRBJ2-7,CASSLGAIRAHEQYF,TGTGCCAGCAGCTTAGGGGCAATTAGAGCCCACGAGCAGTACTTC
-,16,TRBV6-1,TRBD1,TRBJ1-1,CASSEQGQGAGAEAFF,TGTGCCAGCAGTGAACAGGGACAGGGGGCCGGAGCTGAAGCTTTCTTT
-,15,TRBV19,-,TRBJ2-1,CASSIGASFGGEQFF,TGTGCCAGTAGTATAGGGGCCTCTTTTGGGGGTGAGCAGTTCTTC
few,12,TRBV12-3/TRBV12-4,-,TRBJ2-7,CASSLKGGEQYF,TGTGCCAGCAGCCTCAAGGGGGGCGAGCAGTACTTC
once,15,TRBV6-2/TRBV6-3,-,TRBJ2-7,CASSYSSGSTYEQYF,TGTGCCAGCAGTTACTCCTCAGGATCCACCTACGAGCAGTACTTC
-,15,TRBV6-5,TRBD1,TRBJ2-7,CASKIGQGERYEQYF,TGTGCCAGCAAAATCGGACAGGGTGAGAGGTACGAGCAGTACTTC
-,17,TRBV5-6,-,TRBJ2-2,CASSLGGSRVNTGELFF,TGTGCCAGCAGCTTGGGCGGCTCGAGGGTCAACACCGGGGAGCTGTTTTTT
-,16,TRBV20-1,-,TRBJ1-5,CSASGPQGIGNQPQHF,TGCAGTGCTAGTGGACCCCAGGGGATCGGCAATCAGCCCCAGCATTTT
-,16,TRBV7-9,TRBD2,TRBJ2-2,CASSLLLAVDTGELFF,TGTGCCAGCAGCTTACTGCTAGCGGTGGACACCGGGGAGCTGTTTTTT
-,13,TRBV4-1,-,TRBJ1-5,CASSSSPYQPQHF,TGCGCCAGCAGCTCCTCGCCGTATCAGCCCCAGCATTTT
-,16,TRBV18,-,TRBJ1-4,CASSRAGPATNEKLFF,TGTGCCAGCTCACGGGCCGGGCCTGCAACTAATGAAAAACTGTTTTTT
-,16,TRBV6-5,-,TRBJ2-2,CASSYSWGRKSGELFF,TGTGCCAGCAGTTACTCGTGGGGGCGCAAATCCGGGGAGCTGTTTTTT
-,15,TRBV6-5,TRBD2,TRBJ2-1,CASSYAGVSYNEQFF,TGTGCCAGCAGTTACGCGGGAGTCTCCTACAATGAGCAGTTCTTC
-,15,TRBV7-3,TRBD1,TRBJ1-2,CASSLEPGTGSGYTF,TGTGCCAGCAGCTTAGAGCCGGGGACAGGCTCTGGCTACACCTTC
-,18,TRBV5-4,-,TRBJ1-6,CASSLDLGRDLYNSPLHF,TGTGCCAGCAGCTTGGACCTTGGGAGGGATCTATATAATTCACCCCTCCACTTT
once,13,TRBV2,-,TRBJ2-3,CASNSLGTDTQYF,TGTGCCAGCAACTCGCTGGGCACAGATACGCAGTATTTT
-,16,TRBV7-8,-,TRBJ1-1,CASSLARSEGNTEAFF,TGTGCCAGCAGCTTAGCCCGGAGTGAGGGGAACACTGAAGCTTTCTTT
-,17,TRBV11-3,-,TRBJ2-6,CASSLGGAGSGANVLTF,TGTGCCAGCAGCTTAGGAGGGGCAGGGAGTGGGGCCAACGTCCTGACTTTC